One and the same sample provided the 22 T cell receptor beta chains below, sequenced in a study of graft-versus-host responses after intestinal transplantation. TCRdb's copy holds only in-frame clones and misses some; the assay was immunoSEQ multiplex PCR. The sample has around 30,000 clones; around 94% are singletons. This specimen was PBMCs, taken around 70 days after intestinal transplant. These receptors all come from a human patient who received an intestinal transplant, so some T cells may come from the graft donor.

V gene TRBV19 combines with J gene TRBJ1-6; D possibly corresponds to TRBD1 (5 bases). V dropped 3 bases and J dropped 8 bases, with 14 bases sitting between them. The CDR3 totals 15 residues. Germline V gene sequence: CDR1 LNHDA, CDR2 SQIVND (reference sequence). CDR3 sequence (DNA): TGTGCCAGTAGTATTTATGGGGCAGGAGATTCACCCCTCCACTTT. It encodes CASSIYGAGDSPLHF.

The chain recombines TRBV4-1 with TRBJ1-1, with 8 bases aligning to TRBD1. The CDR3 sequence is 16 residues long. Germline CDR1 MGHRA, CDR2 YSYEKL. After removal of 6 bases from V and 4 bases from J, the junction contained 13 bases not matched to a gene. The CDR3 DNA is TGCGCCAGCAGACGGTCGACAGGGGCGCTGGGCACTGAAGCTTTCTTT. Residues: CASRRSTGALGTEAFF.

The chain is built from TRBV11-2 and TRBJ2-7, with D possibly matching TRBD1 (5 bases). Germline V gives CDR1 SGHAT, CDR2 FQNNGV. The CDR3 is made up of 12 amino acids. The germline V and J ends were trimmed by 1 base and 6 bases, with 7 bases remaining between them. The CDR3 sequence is CASSLGGSEQYF. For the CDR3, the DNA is TGTGCCAGCAGCTTAGGGGGCTCCGAGCAGTACTTC.

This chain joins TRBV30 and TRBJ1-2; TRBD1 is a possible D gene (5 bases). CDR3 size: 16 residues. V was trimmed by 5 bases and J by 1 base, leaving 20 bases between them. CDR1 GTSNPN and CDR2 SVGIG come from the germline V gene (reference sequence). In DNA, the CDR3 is TGTGCCTGGGGGGGGTACTTGGGGCCCCTTAACTATGGCTACACCTTC. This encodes CAWGGYLGPLNYGYTF. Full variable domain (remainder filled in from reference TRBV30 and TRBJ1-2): SQTIHQWPATLVQPVGSPLSLECTVEGTSNPNLYWYRQAAGRGLQLLFYSVGIGQISSEVPQNLSASRPQDRQFILSSKKLLLSDSGFYLCAWGGYLGPLNYGYTFGSGTRLTVV.

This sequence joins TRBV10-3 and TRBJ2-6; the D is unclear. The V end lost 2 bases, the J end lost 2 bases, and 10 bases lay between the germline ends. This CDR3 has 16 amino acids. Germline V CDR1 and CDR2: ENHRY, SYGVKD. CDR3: CAISEPTKAGANVLTF. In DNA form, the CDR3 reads TGTGCCATCAGTGAGCCCACAAAAGCTGGGGCCAACGTCCTGACTTTC.

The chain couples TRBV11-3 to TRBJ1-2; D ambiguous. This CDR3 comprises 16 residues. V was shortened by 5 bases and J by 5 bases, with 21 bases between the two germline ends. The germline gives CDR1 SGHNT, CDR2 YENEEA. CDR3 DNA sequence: TGTGCCAGCAGCGAAGTCCTGCAAGGAGAGGGTTATGGCTACACCTTC. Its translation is CASSEVLQGEGYGYTF.

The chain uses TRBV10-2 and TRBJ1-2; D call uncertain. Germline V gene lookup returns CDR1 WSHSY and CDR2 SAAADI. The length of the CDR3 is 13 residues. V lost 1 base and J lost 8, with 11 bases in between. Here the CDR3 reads CASSELRTGGYTF. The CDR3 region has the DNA TGCGCCAGCAGTGAGTTAAGGACGGGGGGCTACACCTTC.

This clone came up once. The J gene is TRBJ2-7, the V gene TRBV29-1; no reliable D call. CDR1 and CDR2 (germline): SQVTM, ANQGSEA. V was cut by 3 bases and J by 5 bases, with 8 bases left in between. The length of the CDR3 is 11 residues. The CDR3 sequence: CSVEVRNEQYF. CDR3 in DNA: TGCAGCGTTGAGGTCCGGAACGAGCAGTACTTC.

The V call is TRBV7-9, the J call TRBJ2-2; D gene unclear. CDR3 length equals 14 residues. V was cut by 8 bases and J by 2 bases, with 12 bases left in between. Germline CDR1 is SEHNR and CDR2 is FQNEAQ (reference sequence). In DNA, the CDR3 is TGTGCCAGCTTGGGCAGCTTTAACACCGGGGAGCTGTTTTTT. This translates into CASLGSFNTGELFF.

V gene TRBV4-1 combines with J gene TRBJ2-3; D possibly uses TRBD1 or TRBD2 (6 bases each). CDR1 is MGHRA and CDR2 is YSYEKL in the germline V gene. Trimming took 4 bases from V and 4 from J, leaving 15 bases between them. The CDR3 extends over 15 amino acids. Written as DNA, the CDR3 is TGCGCCAGCAGCCCCCTTCCGGGGGCCTCAGATACGCAGTATTTT. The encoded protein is CASSPLPGASDTQYF.

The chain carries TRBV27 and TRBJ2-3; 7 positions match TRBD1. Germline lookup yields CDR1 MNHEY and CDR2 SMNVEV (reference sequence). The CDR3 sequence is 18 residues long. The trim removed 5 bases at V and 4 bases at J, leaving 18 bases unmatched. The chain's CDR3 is CASSTPLRQGWLADTQYF. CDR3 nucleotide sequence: TGTGCCAGCAGTACCCCCCTAAGACAGGGATGGCTAGCAGATACGCAGTATTTT.

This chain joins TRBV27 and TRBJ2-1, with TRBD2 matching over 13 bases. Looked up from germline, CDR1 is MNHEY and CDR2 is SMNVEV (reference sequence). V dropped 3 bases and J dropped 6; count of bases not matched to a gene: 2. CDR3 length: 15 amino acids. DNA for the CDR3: TGTGCCAGCAGTTTGGGGACTAGCGGGATCAATGAGCAGTTCTTC. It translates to CASSLGTSGINEQFF.

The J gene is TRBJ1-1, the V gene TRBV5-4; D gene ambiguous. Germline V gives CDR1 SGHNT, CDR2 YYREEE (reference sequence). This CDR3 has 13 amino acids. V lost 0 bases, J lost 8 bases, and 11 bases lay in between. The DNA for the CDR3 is TGTGCCAGCAGCTTGGCGGCCCCACCCGAAGCTTTCTTT. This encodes CASSLAAPPEAFF. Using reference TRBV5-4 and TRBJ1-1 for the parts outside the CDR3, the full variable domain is ETGVTQSPTHLIKTRGQQVTLRCSSQSGHNTVSWYQQALGQGPQFIFQYYREEENGRGNFPPRFSGLQFPNYSSELNVNALELDDSALYLCASSLAAPPEAFFGQGTRLTVV.

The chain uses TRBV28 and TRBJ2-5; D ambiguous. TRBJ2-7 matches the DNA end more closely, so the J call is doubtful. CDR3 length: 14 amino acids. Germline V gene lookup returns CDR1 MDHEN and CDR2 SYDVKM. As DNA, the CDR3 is TGTGCCAGCACCAAAGTAGGCTACACCTACGAGCAGTACTTC. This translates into CASTKVGYTYEQYF.

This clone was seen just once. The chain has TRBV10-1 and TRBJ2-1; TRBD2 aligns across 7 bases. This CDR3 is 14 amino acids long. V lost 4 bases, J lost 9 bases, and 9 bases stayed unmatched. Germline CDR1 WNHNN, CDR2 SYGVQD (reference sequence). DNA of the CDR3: TGCGCCAGCAGTGTAACCGGGACTAATAGTGAGCAGTTCTTC. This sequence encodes CASSVTGTNSEQFF.

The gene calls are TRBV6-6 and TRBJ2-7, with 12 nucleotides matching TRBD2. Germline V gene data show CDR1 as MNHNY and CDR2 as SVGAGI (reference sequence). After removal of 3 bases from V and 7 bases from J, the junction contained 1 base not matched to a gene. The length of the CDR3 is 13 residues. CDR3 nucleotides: TGTGCCAGCAGTTATGGACTAGCGGGGGAGCAGTACTTC. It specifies CASSYGLAGEQYF.

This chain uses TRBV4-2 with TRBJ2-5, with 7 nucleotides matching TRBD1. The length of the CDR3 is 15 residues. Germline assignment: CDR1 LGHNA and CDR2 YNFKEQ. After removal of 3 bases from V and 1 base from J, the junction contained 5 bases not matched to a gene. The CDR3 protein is CASSQAPGGQETQYF. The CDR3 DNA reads TGTGCCAGCAGCCAGGCTCCAGGGGGCCAAGAGACCCAGTACTTC.

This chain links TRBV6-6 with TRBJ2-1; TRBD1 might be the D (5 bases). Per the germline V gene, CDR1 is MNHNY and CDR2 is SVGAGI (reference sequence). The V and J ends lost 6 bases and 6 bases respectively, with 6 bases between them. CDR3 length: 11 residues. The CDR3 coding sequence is TGTGCCAGCAGCCAGGGCAATGAGCAGTTCTTC. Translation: CASSQGNEQFF.

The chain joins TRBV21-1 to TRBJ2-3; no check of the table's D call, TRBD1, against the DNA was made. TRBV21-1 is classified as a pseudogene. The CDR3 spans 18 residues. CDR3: CASSKALGTGGNTDTQYF. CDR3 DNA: TGTGCCAGCAGCAAAGCGCTTGGGACAGGAGGGAACACAGATACGCAGTATTTT.

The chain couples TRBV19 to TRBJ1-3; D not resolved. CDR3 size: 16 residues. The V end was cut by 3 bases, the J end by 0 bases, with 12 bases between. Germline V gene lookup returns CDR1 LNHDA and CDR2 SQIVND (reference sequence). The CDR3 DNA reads TGTGCCAGTAGTATTAATTGGGCCGTCTCTGGAAACACCATATATTTT. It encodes CASSINWAVSGNTIYF.

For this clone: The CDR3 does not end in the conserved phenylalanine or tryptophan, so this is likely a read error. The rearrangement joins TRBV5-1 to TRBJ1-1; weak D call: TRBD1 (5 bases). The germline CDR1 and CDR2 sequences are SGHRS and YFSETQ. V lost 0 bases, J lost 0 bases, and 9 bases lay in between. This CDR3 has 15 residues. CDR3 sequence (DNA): TGCGCCAGCAGCTTGGAAGGGGCTATGAACACTGAAGCTTTCCTT. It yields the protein CASSLEGAMNTEAFL.

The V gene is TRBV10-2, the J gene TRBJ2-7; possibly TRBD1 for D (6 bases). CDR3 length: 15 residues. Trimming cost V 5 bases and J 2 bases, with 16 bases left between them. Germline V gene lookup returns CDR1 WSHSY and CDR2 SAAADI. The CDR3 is CASSKGQGRPYEQYF. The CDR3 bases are TGCGCCAGCAGTAAAGGTCAGGGGAGACCCTACGAGCAGTACTTC.